This passage covers 12 T cell receptor beta chains from one sample sequenced in a study. Amplification of TRBV12-4/TRBJ1-2 clonotypes used adaptor-ligated barcode primers. MiXCR, run by TCRdb on the multiplex PCR reads, gives a single entry per CDR3 protein. The profile shows around 970 distinct CDR3 sequences, roughly 18% of them singletons. Treg sorting used a CD4+CD25+CD127-/low gate. The source material was Tregs sorted from blood. The receptors here all came from a female donor with breast cancer.

Ten or more counts support this clonotype. This chain joins TRBV12-3 or TRBV12-4 and TRBJ1-2; D not certain. The CDR3 loop spans 12 amino acids. V was cut by 6 bases and J by 4 bases, with 9 bases left in between. This CDR3 reads CASSQRVYGYTF. CDR3 nucleotides: TGTGCCAGCAGCCAGAGGGTCTATGGCTACACCTTC.

This clonotype is large within its sample. V is TRBV12-3 or TRBV12-4 and J is TRBJ1-2; 9 bases line up with TRBD1. This CDR3 has 14 residues. V trimming: 3 bases; J trimming: 3 bases; junction bases outside the gene matches: 2. CDR3 sequence: CASSFGDRDYGYTF. CDR3 DNA: TGTGCCAGCAGTTTCGGGGACAGGGACTATGGCTACACCTTC.

This clonotype is deemed large. The chain links TRBV12-3 or TRBV12-4 to TRBJ1-2, with unresolved D. CDR3 size: 13 residues. The ends were cut back, 5 bases at V and 1 base at J, with 8 bases in the middle. The CDR3 DNA sequence: TGTGCCAGCAGTACACGACGTAACTATGGCTACACCTTC. It yields the protein CASSTRRNYGYTF.

This sequence joins TRBV12-3 or TRBV12-4 and TRBJ1-2, with TRBD1 matching over 7 bases. The V and J ends lost 4 bases and 4 bases, in that order; junction bases with no gene match: 6. The CDR3 is 14 amino acids. The CDR3 bases are TGTGCCAGCAGTTATGGGACAGTGGGCTATGGCTACACCTTC. This sequence encodes CASSYGTVGYGYTF.

This clonotype was observed a handful of times. Here the CDR3 DNA reads TGTGCCAGCAGTTCTTTCTCTAACTATGGCTACACCTTC. Translation: CASSSFSNYGYTF. The V call is TRBV12-3 or TRBV12-4, the J call TRBJ1-2, with D hard to call. The CDR3 length is 13 residues. The ends were cut back, 4 bases at V and 0 bases at J, with 6 bases in the middle.

Relative to its sample, this clonotype is large. The V gene is TRBV12-5, the J gene TRBJ1-2; TRBD1 is a possible D gene (5 bases). V shed 1 base and J shed 12 bases, with 12 bases lying between them. There are 12 residues in the CDR3. Per the germline V gene, CDR1 is LGHNT and CDR2 is FRNRAP. DNA of the CDR3: TGTGCTAGTGGTTTGGACGACAGATTCCACACCTTC. Residues: CASGLDDRFHTF.

This clonotype was found once. The rearrangement links TRBV12-3 or TRBV12-4 to TRBJ1-2; TRBD1 aligns across 10 bases. This CDR3 comprises 15 residues. J was trimmed by 4 bases and V by 6 bases; bases with no gene match: 8. CDR3: CASSSRGQGTYGYTF. The CDR3 DNA sequence: TGTGCCAGCAGCTCTCGGGGACAGGGGACCTATGGCTACACCTTC.

This clonotype is large (0.1 to 1%) within its sample. V and J are TRBV12-3 or TRBV12-4 and TRBJ1-2; D is perhaps TRBD1 (5 bases). Trimming took off 0 bases at V and 4 bases at J, with 9 bases between the two ends. The CDR3 covers 14 residues. The DNA for the CDR3 is TGTGCCAGCAGTTTAGCGCGAGGGGCCTATGGCTACACCTTC. This codes for CASSLARGAYGYTF.

This clonotype rates as medium-sized. This chain links TRBV12-3 or TRBV12-4 with TRBJ1-2; no definite D call. The CDR3 has 15 residues. The V and J ends lost 6 bases and 0 bases respectively, with 14 bases between them. The CDR3 here is CASSEGGLANYGYTF. In nucleotides, the CDR3 is TGTGCCAGCAGCGAAGGAGGCCTAGCTAACTATGGCTACACCTTC.

This clonotype rates as large (0.1 to 1%). V and J are TRBV12-3 or TRBV12-4 and TRBJ1-2; 10 bases line up with TRBD1. With V trimmed by 4 bases and J by 4 bases, 3 bases remained unmatched. The length of the CDR3 is 14 residues. The chain's CDR3 is CASSYGTGAYGYTF. Here the CDR3 DNA reads TGTGCCAGCAGTTATGGGACAGGGGCCTATGGCTACACCTTC.

By sample share, this clonotype is large. The V gene is TRBV12-3 or TRBV12-4, the J gene TRBJ1-2; TRBD1 might be the D (5 bases). V was trimmed by 7 bases and J by 8 bases, leaving 17 bases between them. CDR3 length: 13 amino acids. This CDR3 reads CASKMGGASGYTF. CDR3 bases: TGTGCCAGCAAAATGGGAGGGGCGAGCGGCTACACCTTC.

Sample share makes this clonotype large. The V call is TRBV12-3 or TRBV12-4, the J call TRBJ1-2, with D hard to call. Trimming cost V 6 bases and J 8 bases, with 16 bases left between them. The CDR3 is 13 amino acids. CDR3 loop: CASSPEGVQGYTF. CDR3 DNA sequence: TGTGCCAGCAGCCCTGAGGGTGTTCAGGGCTACACCTTC.